This entry lists 8 T cell receptor beta chains sequenced from one sample in a study of post-analysis software for immune sequencing data. Tagging with unique molecular identifiers was a feature of the TCR beta cDNA libraries. One entry per CDR3 protein results from TCRdb running MiXCR on the PCR reads. The sample consists of 820,000 or so distinct CDR3 sequences, around 53% of them appearing once. Findings and limits, study-wide: There were about five TRBV segments more frequent in patients than controls, and TRBV5-6, TRBV5-1 and TRBV20-1 were among them.

These receptors have no known antigen. Sequenced: blood. The receptors were gathered from a girl aged 10 to 17 with multiple sclerosis.

The V and J genes are TRBV7-8 and TRBJ2-5; a weak D match, TRBD2 (7 bases). The J call is uncertain, as TRBJ2-7 better fits the DNA end. The CDR3 has 15 amino acids. CDR1 is SGHVS and CDR2 is FQNEAQ in the germline V gene. Here the CDR3 DNA reads TGTGCCAGCAGCGAATGGGGAGGGGGTAACTACGAGCAGTACTTC. Protein product: CASSEWGGGNYEQYF.

The chain carries TRBV10-3 and TRBJ1-2; D gene uncertain. The CDR3 consists of 12 residues. Germline CDR1 reads ENHRY; CDR2 reads SYGVKD. The V end was cut by 0 bases, the J end by 7 bases, with 6 bases between. The CDR3 DNA sequence: TGTGCCATCAGTGAGTCCTCCCTTGGCTACACCTTC. Its translation is CAISESSLGYTF.

This clonotype has only a few counts. The CDR3 does not close with the conserved phenylalanine or tryptophan, likely indicating a read error. This rearrangement joins TRBV6-2 or TRBV6-3 to TRBJ2-7, with TRBD2 identical over 14 bases. CDR1 is MNHEY and CDR2 is SVGEGT in the germline V gene. This CDR3 region has 18 residues. The junction had 10 bases not matched to a gene; V was cut back by 3 bases and J by 3 bases. The DNA of the CDR3 is TGTGCCAGCAGTTATCGTGGACTAGCGGGAGGACGAGTCTACGAGCAGTACTGC. Translated: CASSYRGLAGGRVYEQYC.

This clonotype appeared a few times. The gene calls are TRBV29-1 and TRBJ2-7; 8 bases are a match to TRBD2. Germline assignment: CDR1 SQVTM and CDR2 ANQGSEA. The CDR3 length is 14 residues. V shed 4 bases and J 1 base; nucleotides not matched to a gene: 6. CDR3 sequence reads: CSVVGGGTSYEQYF. The CDR3 DNA sequence: TGCAGCGTTGTAGGCGGGGGGACATCCTACGAGCAGTACTTC.

The rearrangement joins TRBV4-1 to TRBJ2-1; perhaps D is TRBD1 or TRBD2 (5 bases each). Germline CDR1 is MGHRA and CDR2 is YSYEKL. V lost 4 bases and J lost 5, with 15 bases in between. The CDR3 covers 15 residues. The chain's CDR3 is CASSLSPGTNNEQFF. CDR3 DNA: TGCGCCAGCAGCCTCAGCCCCGGGACCAACAATGAGCAGTTCTTC.

This chain links TRBV6-5 with TRBJ2-1; D is perhaps TRBD2 (6 bases). Germline CDR1 reads MNHEY; CDR2 reads SVGAGI. The V end lost 4 bases, the J end lost 6 bases, and 22 bases lay between the germline ends. This CDR3 region has 17 residues. The CDR3 sequence is CASSSPFTGDPTNEQFF. The CDR3 region has the DNA TGTGCCAGCAGTTCACCTTTTACGGGGGACCCAACCAATGAGCAGTTCTTC.

The chain uses TRBV28 and TRBJ2-1; maybe TRBD2 (5 bases). The germline V gene has CDR1 MDHEN and CDR2 SYDVKM. Trimming shortened V by 8 bases and J by 10 bases, and 15 bases separated the two germline ends. CDR3 length equals 12 residues. The CDR3 region is CASGAGVWEQFF. In DNA, the CDR3 is TGTGCCAGCGGTGCCGGGGTTTGGGAGCAGTTCTTC.

The chain carries TRBV12-3 or TRBV12-4 and TRBJ2-7, with unresolved D. The CDR3 length is 15 residues. With 5 bases removed from V and 2 bases from J, the gap between germline ends came to 16 bases. The CDR3 sequence: CASSPRSLYPYEQYF. CDR3 nucleotide sequence: TGTGCCAGCAGTCCGCGGTCGTTATACCCCTACGAGCAGTACTTC.